The following is a T cell receptor beta chain sequence with its context. The data were obtained in a study of blood T cell repertoires in COVID-19. Looking at the study overall: From T cells, B-cell-depleted T cells, or PBMCs came the material, which was cDNA or gDNA.

Seattle researchers signed up patients amid active infection and tracked them longitudinally. In the original processing: Researchers report that nucleated cell counts were estimated from reference gene primer amplification. Only in-frame clones appear in the TCRdb table, and some are missing; sequencing was by immunoSEQ multiplex PCR. V, J and clone size were drawn from that table, and D and trimming were deduced from the DNA. The sample lists approximately 350,000 clones, roughly 90% seen once, with approximately 3% in the top ten. The receptor comes from a woman aged 25 to 45 with COVID-19, enrolled during active disease. The source material was peripheral blood.

CDR3 sequence reads: CASSSLQTDLSSGANVLTF. The CDR3 DNA is TGTGCCAGCAGCTCCCTGCAGACAGACCTGAGCTCTGGGGCCAACGTCCTGACTTTC. The genes are TRBV7-9 and TRBJ2-6, with D tentatively TRBD1 (5 bases). V dropped 4 bases and J dropped 0 bases, with 19 bases sitting between them. Per germline, CDR1 SEHNR and CDR2 FQNEAQ (reference sequence). This CDR3 has 19 residues.